This TCR beta chain comes out of a study of STAT5B mutations in CD4+ large granular lymphocyte leukemia. Findings and caveats of the study: About a quarter of private leukemic clonotypes occurred rarely in other patients' non-leukemic repertoires. Top patient clones used TRBV06 genes more often: 8/27 versus 2/35 in controls.

In regard to this clone: Its antigen is still unknown.

Germline CDR1 is LNHNV and CDR2 is YYDKDF (reference sequence). This CDR3 has 15 amino acids. J lost 5 bases, V lost 0 bases, and 4 bases had no gene match. This table comes from immunoSEQ multiplex PCR, and its TCRdb copy is limited to in-frame clones, with some not included. In the table there are roughly 34,000 clones, approximately 82% of which are singletons. The sample was CD4+ T cells from blood buffy coats. The sequence came from a human donor in good health. The chain employs TRBV15 and TRBJ2-5; 9 nucleotides agree with TRBD1. CDR3: CATSREGTGWETQYF. The CDR3 nucleotides read TGTGCCACCAGCAGAGAAGGGACAGGGTGGGAGACCCAGTACTTC.